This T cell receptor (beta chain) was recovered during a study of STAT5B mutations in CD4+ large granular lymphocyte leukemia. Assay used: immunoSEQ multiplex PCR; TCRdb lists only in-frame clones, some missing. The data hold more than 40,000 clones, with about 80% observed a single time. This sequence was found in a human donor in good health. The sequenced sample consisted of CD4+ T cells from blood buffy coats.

In DNA, the CDR3 is TGTGCCACCAGCAGAGATAGGGCTCTCAATGAGCAGTTCTTC. Its protein product is CATSRDRALNEQFF. J is TRBJ2-1 and V is TRBV15; D not certain. V dropped 0 bases and J dropped 6 bases, with 9 bases sitting between them. The CDR3 is 14 residues long. Germline CDR1 LNHNV, CDR2 YYDKDF (reference sequence).